The next 2 T cell receptor beta chains were all read from a single sample in a study of CD4 and CD8 cells across lung adenocarcinoma regions. Each CDR3 protein gets one entry after TCRdb re-called the PCR reads with MiXCR. This sample carries about 10,000 distinct CDR3 sequences, 45% to 60% of them seen once, and the ten largest clones take around 35%. The sequenced sample consisted of CD8+ T cells from the margin of a lung tumor. The receptors derive from a male donor with lung adenocarcinoma. The CD4 and CD8 labels of this study may be unreliable.

This clonotype appeared once. A read error may account for a junction end that differs from germline. V is TRBV7-6 and J is TRBJ2-1, with D perhaps assigned TRBD1 or TRBD2 (6 bases each). The CDR3 has 17 residues. The germline CDR1 and CDR2 sequences are SGHVS and FNYEAQ. The CDR3 reads CASCLAVGGGDEDTQYF. The CDR3 nucleotides read TGTGCCAGCTGCTTAGCGGTCGGGGGCGGTGACGAGGATACCCAGTACTTT.

This clonotype was seen a handful of times. The gene calls are TRBV4-2 and TRBJ2-3; no definite D call. Near its end, the DNA agrees better with TRBJ2-1, so the J call may be wrong. Germline values: CDR1 LGHNA, CDR2 YNFKEQ. This CDR3 contains 15 residues. The CDR3 nucleotides are TGTGCCAGCAGCCAAGGCCCGGGCCCTCCATTTGAGCAGTTCTTC. Encoded protein: CASSQGPGPPFEQFF.